The rows below give T cell receptor beta chains drawn from one sample of a study of PD-1 blockade in classical Hodgkin lymphoma. Assay used: immunoSEQ multiplex PCR; TCRdb lists only in-frame clones, some missing. The sample lists over 60,000 clones, 91% seen once, with about 9.3% in the top ten. Sequences were derived from peripheral blood mononuclear cells (PBMCs), sampled before the fourth cycle of nivolumab. The origin of the receptors is a human donor with classical Hodgkin lymphoma. The CDR3 runs from the conserved cysteine through the conserved F or W. A D gene is named only where the DNA matches it firmly. The size field is filled for only some rows; it gives once, few, many or a size class.

V gene	D gene	J gene	clone size	CDR3 DNA	CDR3 protein
TRBV4-1	-	TRBJ1-3	-	TGCGCCAGCAGCCAAGTATCAGGGAGCTCTGGAAACACCATATATTTT	CASSQVSGSSGNTIYF
TRBV7-8	-	TRBJ2-7	-	TGTGCCAGCAGCTACAATATTAGGATACAGGGCTCCAGCTCCTACGAGCAGTACTTC	CASSYNIRIQGSSSYEQYF
TRBV10-3	-	TRBJ2-1	-	TGTGCCATCAGTGCCTTCAATGAGCAGTTCTTC	CAISAFNEQFF
TRBV7-6	TRBD2	TRBJ2-3	-	TGTGCCAGCAGCCTGAGCGGGGGCGGAGATACGCAGTATTTT	CASSLSGGGDTQYF
TRBV6-1	-	TRBJ1-2	-	TGTGCCAGCAGTTTATCGAGGGGGGGGCTTAATGGCTACACCTTC	CASSLSRGGLNGYTF
TRBV7-6	TRBD1	TRBJ1-6	-	TGTGCCAGCAGCTCCGGACAGGGGGTAGTTTCACCCCTCCACTTT	CASSSGQGVVSPLHF
TRBV6-1	-	TRBJ2-7	-	TGTGCCAGCAGTGAAGCCTGGTCCGCCTACGAGCAGTACTTC	CASSEAWSAYEQYF
TRBV30	-	TRBJ2-7	-	TGTGCCTGGAGTGGGATAGTGGCCTACGAGCAGTACTTC	CAWSGIVAYEQYF
TRBV14	-	TRBJ2-1	-	TGTGCCAGCAGCCTTCCCCCCCTCCGGGGGTTCTACAATGAGCAGTTCTTC	CASSLPPLRGFYNEQFF
TRBV28	-	TRBJ1-1	once	TGTGCCAGCAGTCGACCCCCAGGAGCTTTCTTT	CASSRPPGAFF
TRBV7-9	-	TRBJ1-5	-	TGTGCCAGCAGCTTGTTGGGACCCAATCAGCCCCAGCATTTT	CASSLLGPNQPQHF
TRBV6-5	-	TRBJ1-1	-	TGTGCCACCAGTTACGATGCGAACACTGAAGCTTTCTTT	CATSYDANTEAFF
TRBV6-6	-	TRBJ2-1	-	TGTGCCAGCAGCCTAGAGAATGAGCAGTTCTTC	CASSLENEQFF
TRBV12-5	-	TRBJ1-1	-	TGTGCTAGTGGTTCGAGGGCGCTGAACACTGAAGCTTTCTTT	CASGSRALNTEAFF
TRBV5-6	-	TRBJ1-4	-	TGTGCCAGCAGCTTGGGGGGAGGAAAACTGTTTTTT	CASSLGGGKLFF
TRBV20-1	-	TRBJ2-7	-	TGCAGTGCTAGCGAGTTCTCCGAGCAGTACTTC	CSASEFSEQYF
TRBV5-8	-	TRBJ2-7	-	TGTGCCAGCAGCTCGTTCGGTAGGGGTAGCGAGCAGTACTTC	CASSSFGRGSEQYF
TRBV4-1	TRBD1	TRBJ1-2	-	TGCGCCAGCAGCCACGGGACAGGGGTCTCCCTCGGATATGGCTACACCTTC	CASSHGTGVSLGYGYTF
TRBV30	-	TRBJ2-3	-	TGTGCCTGGAGTGGGGCGGCGGTGGGGGGGCAGACAGATACGCAGTATTTT	CAWSGAAVGGQTDTQYF
TRBV2	-	TRBJ1-1	-	TGTGCCAGCATGGAAGGGAACACTGAAGCTTTCTTT	CASMEGNTEAFF
TRBV27	-	TRBJ2-1	-	TGTGCCACCAGGGGGGGCTTAGATACGGATGAGCAGTTCTTC	CATRGGLDTDEQFF
TRBV2	-	TRBJ2-2	once	TGTGCCAGCAGTGAAGAGGTGACCGGGGAGCTGTTTTTT	CASSEEVTGELFF